The 21 T cell receptor beta chains below come from one sample, sequenced in a study of blood T cell repertoires in COVID-19 (TCRdb year 2020). Libraries were constructed by the immunoSEQ multiplex PCR assay. Drawn from immuneACCESS, this table holds only the in-frame rearrangements with V and J called that TCRdb kept. Clones are partly lost; checked studies trace under half to an unresolved V gene and leave the rest unexplained. This sample has more than 200,000 clones in its table, and about four fifths of those were observed once. Together, the top ten hold roughly 9.8% of the sample. Sequenced input: peripheral blood. These receptors all come from a man older than 75 with acute or convalescent COVID-19.

Ten or more counts support this clone. V gene TRBV6-5 combines with J gene TRBJ2-7, with D maybe TRBD1 (6 bases). The CDR3 totals 14 residues. Germline assignment: CDR1 MNHEY and CDR2 SVGAGI. Trimming stripped 5 bases from V and 6 bases from J, with 17 bases between. CDR3 nucleotide sequence: TGTGCCAGCAGTCTCAGGGGTTTGAGGGCCGAGCAGTACTTC. It encodes CASSLRGLRAEQYF.

This rearrangement joins TRBV28 to TRBJ1-2; TRBD1 agrees at 7 bases. The CDR3 has 13 amino acids. The germline V gene encodes CDR1 MDHEN and CDR2 SYDVKM. The V segment lost 7 bases and the J segment 1 base; nucleotides outside the gene matches: 3. CDR3 sequence: CASIHRGNYGYTF. The DNA of the CDR3 is TGTGCCAGCATCCACAGGGGTAACTATGGCTACACCTTC.

CDR3 nucleotide sequence: TGTGCCAGCAGCCAAGAGTCGGGGGGCATAGTACTCCACTTT. Translated: CASSQESGGIVLHF. The V call is TRBV3-1 (or the pseudogene TRBV3-2), the J call TRBJ1-6; possible D gene TRBD1, 6 bases. CDR3 length equals 14 residues. V lost 0 bases, J lost 16 bases, and 16 bases lay in between. CDR1 LGHDT and CDR2 YNNKEL come from the germline V gene (reference sequence).

The chain recombines TRBV2 with TRBJ2-1; TRBD1 agrees at 7 bases. Germline CDR1 is SNHLY and CDR2 is FYNNEI. J gave up 5 bases and V 6 bases, and 10 bases lay outside the gene matches. This CDR3 spans 15 amino acids. CDR3 in DNA: TGTGCCAGCAGGCCCCGGGACAGAAGAAACAATGAGCAGTTCTTC. This gives the protein CASRPRDRRNNEQFF. Drawing the rest from reference TRBV2 and TRBJ2-1, the complete variable domain is EPEVTQTPSHQVTQMGQEVILRCVPISNHLYFYWYRQILGQKVEFLVSFYNNEISEKSEIFDDQFSVERPDGSNFTLKIRSTKLEDSAMYFCASRPRDRRNNEQFFGPGTRLTVL.

J is TRBJ2-1 and V is TRBV6-5; no clear D gene. Trimming took 5 bases from V and 1 from J, leaving 12 bases between them. The CDR3 extends over 15 amino acids. Per germline, CDR1 MNHEY and CDR2 SVGAGI. CDR3 region: CASSLSEGSYNEQFF. CDR3 coding DNA: TGTGCCAGCAGTCTAAGCGAAGGATCCTACAATGAGCAGTTCTTC.

J is TRBJ2-6 and V is TRBV19, with 9 nucleotides matching TRBD1. Germline trimming cut 7 bases from V and 2 bases from J; bases unmatched to any gene: 3. This CDR3 is 15 amino acids long. CDR1 and CDR2 (germline): LNHDA, SQIVND (reference sequence). This CDR3 reads CASNRDRAGANVLTF. The CDR3 region has the DNA TGTGCCAGTAACCGGGACAGGGCTGGGGCCAACGTCCTGACTTTC.

The CDR3 coding sequence is TGTGCCACCAGCAGAGGAGCGACTAGCAAGAGCACAGATACGCAGTATTTT. As protein: CATSRGATSKSTDTQYF. The V and J genes are TRBV15 and TRBJ2-3; 7 bases are shared with TRBD2. CDR3 length equals 17 residues. The germline V gene encodes CDR1 LNHNV and CDR2 YYDKDF (reference sequence). V was pared by 1 base and J by 0 bases, with 7 bases of the junction left unmatched.

V usage is TRBV24-1 and J usage is TRBJ2-3; 8 bases are shared with TRBD1. The CDR3 extends over 16 amino acids. Germline-derived CDR1 and CDR2 are KGHDR and SFDVKD. V lost 4 bases and J lost 5; bases outside the gene matches: 10. The CDR3 DNA is TGTGCCACCAGTGACGTCTCAGGGGGCTTGAGAGATACGCAGTATTTT. It encodes CATSDVSGGLRDTQYF.

This clone was counted a single time. The rearrangement uses TRBV6-1 and TRBJ1-5; 8 nucleotides align to TRBD1. This CDR3 contains 15 residues. The V segment lost 0 bases and the J segment 9 bases; nucleotides outside the gene matches: 7. CDR1 MNHNS and CDR2 SASEGT come from the germline V gene. In DNA form, the CDR3 reads TGTGCCAGCAGTGAAGCGGCAGGGGGCGTCGGGCCCCAGCATTTT. Its protein product is CASSEAAGGVGPQHF.

The DNA for the CDR3 is TGTGCCAGCAGCGAAGGACAGACTGGAAACACCATATATTTT. Its translation: CASSEGQTGNTIYF. V usage is TRBV9 and J usage is TRBJ1-3; possible D gene TRBD1, 6 bases. Germline lookup yields CDR1 SGDLS and CDR2 YYNGEE. V was clipped by 3 bases and J by 2 bases, with 9 bases between them. This CDR3 is built from 14 residues.

The chain employs TRBV10-3 and TRBJ1-1; a possible D gene is TRBD1 (5 bases). Looked up from germline, CDR1 is ENHRY and CDR2 is SYGVKD. CDR3 length equals 14 residues. Trimming shortened V by 9 bases and J by 2 bases, and 16 bases separated the two germline ends. The CDR3 bases are TGTGCCATTCAGGGTCCCTCGTTTAACACTGAAGCTTTCTTT. Translated: CAIQGPSFNTEAFF.

The V and J genes are TRBV18 and TRBJ1-4; 12 nucleotides line up with TRBD1. Unmatched junction bases numbered 9, after V lost 5 bases and J lost 8 bases. Germline CDR1 is KGHSH and CDR2 is LQKENI. The CDR3 is 16 amino acids. The CDR3 reads CASSIEPGTGGEKLFF. In DNA, the CDR3 is TGTGCCAGCTCAATTGAGCCCGGGACAGGGGGCGAAAAACTGTTTTTT.

This clone was detected a few times. This rearrangement joins TRBV7-6 to TRBJ1-2; D not certain. The CDR3 runs 15 residues. Looked up from germline, CDR1 is SGHVS and CDR2 is FNYEAQ. Deletions cut 5 bases from V and 1 base from J, with 14 bases between. The CDR3 DNA is TGTGCCAGCAGCCCCGGACTACTACTTAACTATGGCTACACCTTC. As protein: CASSPGLLLNYGYTF.

The rearrangement links TRBV5-1 to TRBJ1-2, with a weak D call TRBD1 (5 bases). CDR1 is SGHRS and CDR2 is YFSETQ in the germline V gene. Trimming removed 0 bases from V and 0 bases from J, with 9 bases in between. CDR3 size: 15 residues. The CDR3 DNA sequence: TGCGCCAGCAGCTTGGCGGACAACGCTAACTATGGCTACACCTTC. It codes for CASSLADNANYGYTF.

The chain is built from TRBV6-5 and TRBJ2-3, with TRBD1 identical over 7 bases. The CDR3 totals 13 residues. Germline V gene data show CDR1 as MNHEY and CDR2 as SVGAGI. J gave up 3 bases and V 6 bases, and 3 bases lay outside the gene matches. This CDR3 is CASSVDRTDTQYF. As DNA, the CDR3 is TGTGCCAGCAGCGTGGACAGGACAGATACGCAGTATTTT.

The chain recombines TRBV7-9 with TRBJ2-7; TRBD1 agrees at 7 bases. Per the germline V gene, CDR1 is SEHNR and CDR2 is FQNEAQ (reference sequence). The V and J ends lost 4 bases and 6 bases, in that order; junction bases with no gene match: 12. CDR3 length equals 15 residues. CDR3 nucleotide sequence: TGTGCCAGCAGCTCCCGACAGGGTCCCCCACTCGAGCAGTACTTC. Protein sequence: CASSSRQGPPLEQYF.

The CDR3 sequence: CASSYPYGQGMAGYTF. CDR3 sequence (DNA): TGTGCCAGCAGTTACCCCTACGGACAGGGGATGGCTGGCTACACCTTC. This rearrangement joins TRBV6-5 to TRBJ1-2; 9 nucleotides align to TRBD1. Looked up from germline, CDR1 is MNHEY and CDR2 is SVGAGI. J lost 7 bases, V lost 2 bases, and 11 bases had no gene match. This CDR3 has 16 amino acids.

The chain has TRBV30 and TRBJ2-7; 7 bases align to TRBD1. This CDR3 is 17 amino acids long. Germline loops: CDR1 GTSNPN, CDR2 SVGIG (reference sequence). J gave up 7 bases and V 1 base, and 19 bases lay outside the gene matches. The CDR3 DNA reads TGTGCCTGGAGTGCCCTCACTTCGACAGGGCGGTCGCGGGAGCAGTACTTC. It translates to CAWSALTSTGRSREQYF. Full variable domain (remainder filled in from reference TRBV30 and TRBJ2-7): SQTIHQWPATLVQPVGSPLSLECTVEGTSNPNLYWYRQAAGRGLQLLFYSVGIGQISSEVPQNLSASRPQDRQFILSSKKLLLSDSGFYLCAWSALTSTGRSREQYFGPGTRLTVT.

This chain joins TRBV9 and TRBJ2-2; 11 nucleotides line up with TRBD1. The junction had 8 bases not matched to a gene; V was cut back by 4 bases and J by 6 bases. Germline CDR1 is SGDLS and CDR2 is YYNGEE. The CDR3 is made up of 16 amino acids. The CDR3 spells CASSPRTGGSSGELFF. CDR3 in DNA: TGTGCCAGCAGCCCTAGGACAGGGGGCTCGTCCGGGGAGCTGTTTTTT.

This chain joins TRBV10-3 and TRBJ2-7; weak D call: TRBD2 (5 bases). Germline V CDR1 and CDR2: ENHRY, SYGVKD. Between the trimmed V and J ends, which lost 3 bases and 4 bases, there was a span of 13 bases. This CDR3 spans 14 amino acids. For the CDR3, the DNA is TGTGCCATCAGTGAAGGAGGACTGAAGTACGAGCAGTACTTC. It is translated as CAISEGGLKYEQYF.

For the CDR3, the DNA is TGTGCCAGCAGTTCTATCACTAGCGGGGGGTTTTACAATGAGCAGTTCTTC. Protein product: CASSSITSGGFYNEQFF. The chain carries TRBV28 and TRBJ2-1, with 12 bases that match TRBD2. Germline V CDR1 and CDR2: MDHEN, SYDVKM. The CDR3 consists of 17 residues. Trimming removed 4 bases from V and 4 bases from J; junction bases left unmatched: 8.